This TCR beta chain stems from a study of radiotherapy plus CTLA-4 blockade in lung cancer. J gave up 5 bases and V 4 bases, and 8 bases lay outside the gene matches. The CDR3 covers 14 residues. CDR1 is SGDLS, CDR2 YYNGEE, per germline. The assay was immunoSEQ multiplex PCR, and TCRdb's table has in-frame clones only and misses some. The sample gives approximately 32,000 clones, less than 75% of which show up once; 3% to 4.5% is in the top ten. The sample consisted of peripheral blood, taken from a patient treated with radiotherapy plus ipilimumab. The chain carries TRBV9 and TRBJ2-5; 7 bases are a match to TRBD1. The TCR comes from a human donor with non-small cell lung cancer who had stable disease on radiotherapy plus ipilimumab. CDR3 region: CASSIRQGRETQYF. CDR3 nucleotide sequence: TGTGCCAGCAGCATACGACAGGGTAGGGAGACCCAGTACTTC.